This T cell receptor (beta chain) came from a study of T cell repertoires in cytomegalovirus infection. Study-level background: It was recently identified HLA-C-restricted and well-studied HLA-B-restricted CMV epitopes that the study used. CMV infection plus the matching HLA type was flagged by public TCR beta signatures.

Using its own MiXCR run on the reads, TCRdb lists one record per CDR3 protein. The sample lists approximately 910,000 distinct CDR3 sequences, approximately 31% occurring once. This clonotype has only one observation. Its antigen is undetermined. Deletions cut 1 base from V and 3 bases from J, with 15 bases between. Germline V gene data show CDR1 as MGHDK and CDR2 as SYGVNS. The CDR3 runs 17 residues. Study-wide findings and caveats: Identification of carriers of CMV plus the relevant HLA was performed using cumulative public TCR beta family frequency. HLA-C-restricted TCR beta clonotypes specific for CMV led the ex vivo response.

Sequencing was performed on cultured CD8+ T cells from PBMCs, taken from culture after CMV antigen stimulation. The receptor was derived from a human donor in good health (CMV status not recorded). Some clones in this sample may be carry-over from other donors' samples. The chain links TRBV25-1 to TRBJ2-2; D perhaps matches TRBD1 (5 bases). The CDR3 sequence is CASSEFRVSKDTGELFF. As DNA, the CDR3 is TGTGCCAGCAGTGAATTCAGGGTCTCTAAGGACACCGGGGAGCTGTTTTTT.